Shown below are 21 T cell receptor beta chains from a single sample sequenced in a study of human T cells and chemical hapten exposure. Stated time point: pre-sensitization, week 0. Treatment meaning: therapeutic diphenylcyclopropenone sensitization with weekly scalp DPC. TCRdb called the RACE reads again in MiXCR, with one record for every CDR3 protein. The sample has a few hundred thousand distinct CDR3 sequences, approximately 8.6% seen once. The sample in question was whole blood, obtained in connection with sensitization to the hapten diphenylcyclopropenone (DPC). These receptors all stem from a woman aged 40 to 50 with alopecia areata. Some clones in this sample may be carry-over from other donors' samples.

This clonotype was recorded at least ten times. The V and J genes are TRBV5-5 and TRBJ2-1, with D perhaps matching TRBD2 (6 bases). From germline, CDR1 is SGHKS and CDR2 YYEKEE (reference sequence). The CDR3 has 15 residues. The V gene lost 3 bases and the J gene lost 2 bases, with 12 bases spanning the gap. CDR3 region: CASSSGTRPYNEQFF. As DNA, the CDR3 is TGTGCCAGCAGCTCCGGGACTCGTCCCTACAATGAGCAGTTCTTC.

The V and J genes are TRBV7-6 and TRBJ2-1; TRBD2 matches at 10 bases. The J segment lost 9 bases and the V segment lost 4 bases, leaving 15 bases of the junction unmatched. CDR3 length: 17 amino acids. CDR1 is SGHVS and CDR2 is FNYEAQ in the germline V gene. The CDR3 nucleotides read TGTGCCAGCAGCTCGCGACCTAGCGGGAGCTCAGTGGGTGAGCAGTTCTTC. Protein: CASSSRPSGSSVGEQFF.

The chain carries TRBV12-3 or TRBV12-4 and TRBJ2-3; D is unresolved. This CDR3 comprises 13 residues. The V end lost 5 bases, the J end lost 14 bases, and 20 bases lay between the germline ends. Here the CDR3 DNA reads TGTGCCAGCAGTGATAGCCCCTACAAACTCATGTATTTT. Protein sequence: CASSDSPYKLMYF.

Points on this clonotype: Since no conserved phenylalanine or tryptophan closes the CDR3, a read error is the likely cause. V gene TRBV5-1 combines with J gene TRBJ2-1; the match to TRBD1 covers 12 bases. The CDR3 runs 13 residues. Germline trimming cut 7 bases from V and 8 bases from J; bases unmatched to any gene: 4. Germline V lookup: CDR1 SGHRS, CDR2 YFSETQ. The CDR3 region has the DNA TGCGCCAGCGGGACAGGGGGCGCCTATGAGCAGTTCTCC. Its protein is CASGTGGAYEQFS.

The V gene is TRBV2, the J gene TRBJ1-5; D unclear. This CDR3 has 15 amino acids. Germline V lookup: CDR1 SNHLY, CDR2 FYNNEI. Trimming removed 1 base from V and 2 bases from J, with 9 bases in between. The CDR3, as DNA: TGTGCCAGCAGTGAAGGGCTAACGGGCAATCAGCCCCAGCATTTT. Its translation: CASSEGLTGNQPQHF.

The gene calls are TRBV6-2 or TRBV6-3 and TRBJ2-1, with 7 nucleotides matching TRBD1. The CDR3 extends over 13 amino acids. V shed 8 bases and J 4 bases; nucleotides not matched to a gene: 5. Germline V gene data show CDR1 as MNHEY and CDR2 as SVGEGT. The CDR3 reads CASRPGQYNEQFF. CDR3 coding DNA: TGTGCCAGCCGACCGGGACAGTACAATGAGCAGTTCTTC.

This clonotype was counted a few times. Here the CDR3 DNA reads TGTGCCAGCAGTTTAGCGCCCGGGCAGTACTTC. It codes for CASSLAPGQYF. The chain couples TRBV12-3 or TRBV12-4 to TRBJ2-7; D unresolved. The ends were cut back, 0 bases at V and 9 bases at J, with 6 bases in the middle. CDR3 length: 11 amino acids.

The chain uses TRBV3-1 and TRBJ1-1; no firm D call. The V gene's germline CDR1 is LGHDT and CDR2 YNNKEL (reference sequence). The CDR3 has 14 residues. The germline V and J ends were trimmed by 0 bases and 4 bases, with 9 bases remaining between them. This CDR3 reads CASSQELFSTEAFF. In DNA, the CDR3 is TGTGCCAGCAGCCAAGAACTCTTCAGCACTGAAGCTTTCTTT. The complete variable domain, with remaining parts taken from reference TRBV3-1 and TRBJ1-1, reads DTAVSQTPKYLVTQMGNDKSIKCEQNLGHDTMYWYKQDSKKFLKIMFSYNNKELIINETVPNRFSPKSPDKAHLNLHINSLELGDSAVYFCASSQELFSTEAFFGQGTRLTVV.

This clonotype occurred many times. The V and J genes are TRBV6-2 or TRBV6-3 and TRBJ2-7; 7 nucleotides agree with TRBD2. The CDR3 sequence is 14 residues long. Germline V lookup: CDR1 MNHEY, CDR2 SVGEGT. Losses at the gene ends were 8 bases for V and 0 bases for J; bases not matched to a gene: 7. The CDR3 sequence is CASGSGGGSYEQYF. The CDR3, as DNA: TGTGCCAGCGGTAGCGGCGGGGGCTCCTACGAGCAGTACTTC.

This clonotype was seen a handful of times. The rearrangement uses TRBV12-3 or TRBV12-4 and TRBJ2-5; weak D call: TRBD2 (6 bases). The CDR3 runs 14 residues. Trimming took 5 bases from V and 7 from J, leaving 17 bases between them. As DNA, the CDR3 is TGTGCCAGCAGTCCCCGGGACTTTTACGGGACCCAGTACTTC. Residues: CASSPRDFYGTQYF.

V and J are TRBV11-2 and TRBJ1-6; 7 positions match TRBD1. This CDR3 has 14 amino acids. The V gene end was trimmed by 5 bases and the J gene end by 9 bases; junction bases not matched to a gene: 7. CDR1 and CDR2 (germline): SGHAT, FQNNGV. The CDR3 DNA is TGTGCCAGCAGCCCGGGACAGACCACTTCACCCCTCCACTTT. Translation: CASSPGQTTSPLHF.

This clonotype was observed a few times. This sequence joins TRBV12-3 or TRBV12-4 and TRBJ2-7; no reliable D call. CDR3 length: 14 residues. V shed 1 base and J shed 5 bases, with 12 bases lying between them. CDR3 residues: CASSLGSRGDEQYF. Written as DNA, the CDR3 is TGTGCCAGCAGTTTAGGGTCGCGTGGGGACGAGCAGTACTTC.

This clonotype was detected many times. The J gene is TRBJ2-3, the V gene TRBV5-1; tentatively, D is TRBD1 (6 bases). CDR1 is SGHRS and CDR2 is YFSETQ in the germline V gene. CDR3 length equals 14 residues. V lost 0 bases to trimming and J lost 2 bases, with 7 bases between them. The CDR3 DNA reads as TGCGCCAGCAGCTTGGACAGGGCCACAGATACGCAGTATTTT. Its protein is CASSLDRATDTQYF. The full variable domain, completed using reference TRBV5-1 and TRBJ2-3, is KAGVTQTPRYLIKTRGQQVTLSCSPISGHRSVSWYQQTPGQGLQFLFEYFSETQRNKGNFPGRFSGRQFSNSRSEMNVSTLELGDSALYLCASSLDRATDTQYFGPGTRLTVL.

The chain combines TRBV18 with TRBJ1-1; D remains unclear. V was pared by 1 base and J by 10 bases, with 10 bases between. The germline V gene encodes CDR1 KGHSH and CDR2 LQKENI. CDR3 length: 12 residues. CDR3 amino acids: CASSPLGDRAFF. CDR3 nucleotide sequence: TGTGCCAGCTCACCACTGGGAGATAGAGCTTTCTTT.

The chain combines TRBV11-1 with TRBJ2-1; 11 positions agree with TRBD2. The CDR3 is 18 amino acids. V was pared by 1 base and J by 0 bases, with 5 bases of the junction left unmatched. Germline V gives CDR1 SGHAT, CDR2 FQDESV (reference sequence). CDR3 protein: CASSLEGLAVSSYNEQFF. Written as DNA, the CDR3 is TGTGCCAGCAGCTTAGAGGGACTAGCGGTTAGCTCCTACAATGAGCAGTTCTTC.

Only a few counts were recorded for this clonotype. This chain links TRBV6-5 with TRBJ2-3; D gene uncertain. V lost 7 bases, J lost 6 bases, and 17 bases lay in between. The CDR3 loop spans 14 amino acids. Germline assignment: CDR1 MNHEY and CDR2 SVGAGI. Written as DNA, the CDR3 is TGTGCCAGCACCTCCGCCGGTTATGTCGATACGCAGTATTTT. Amino acids: CASTSAGYVDTQYF.

The chain uses TRBV28 and TRBJ2-7, with no clear D. Germline V gene sequence: CDR1 MDHEN, CDR2 SYDVKM. Trimming took off 4 bases at V and 6 bases at J, with 10 bases between the two ends. The CDR3 contains 12 residues. The CDR3 is CASSSPGSEQYF. The CDR3 bases are TGTGCCAGCAGTTCCCCCGGTTCCGAGCAGTACTTC.

This clonotype came up a few times. J is TRBJ1-2 and V is TRBV4-3, with 9 bases that match TRBD1. Germline V gene sequence: CDR1 LGHNA, CDR2 YSLEER. CDR3 size: 16 residues. The junction had 12 bases not matched to a gene; V was cut back by 4 bases and J by 6 bases. The CDR3 nucleotides read TGCGCCAGCAGCCCCCTCACCGGACAGGGGAGGAATGGCTACACCTTC. This sequence encodes CASSPLTGQGRNGYTF.

V gene TRBV6-2 or TRBV6-3 combines with J gene TRBJ2-1, with D possibly being TRBD1 or TRBD2 (5 bases each). CDR1 and CDR2 (germline): MNHEY, SVGEGT. V dropped 2 bases and J dropped 6 bases, with 14 bases sitting between them. This CDR3 spans 15 amino acids. This CDR3 reads CASSYPGKGVNEQFF. CDR3 nucleotide sequence: TGTGCCAGCAGTTACCCCGGGAAAGGGGTCAATGAGCAGTTCTTC.

This clonotype was picked up a small number of times. V usage is TRBV4-1 and J usage is TRBJ2-7, with 7 bases fitting TRBD2. The CDR3 totals 14 residues. CDR1 is MGHRA, CDR2 YSYEKL, per germline. After removal of 1 base from V and 5 bases from J, the junction contained 5 bases not matched to a gene. The CDR3 DNA sequence: TGCGCCAGCAGCCAAGTTCCGGGGGGTAACGAGCAGTACTTC. Its translation is CASSQVPGGNEQYF.

The table lists this clonotype with a few counts. The rearrangement links TRBV28 to TRBJ2-7; 7 bases line up with TRBD1. CDR1 is MDHEN and CDR2 is SYDVKM in the germline V gene. J was trimmed by 0 bases and V by 7 bases; bases with no gene match: 6. This CDR3 region has 14 residues. The CDR3 sequence is CASNRQGSSYEQYF. As DNA, the CDR3 is TGTGCCAGCAATAGACAGGGTAGCTCCTACGAGCAGTACTTC.